The 5 T cell receptor beta chains below were found in one sample sequenced in a study of regulatory T cells in long-lasting Graves disease. iRepertoire HTBI primers and Arm-PCR of CDR3 regions built TCR beta libraries. MiXCR, applied by TCRdb to the multiplex PCR reads, yields one record per CDR3 protein. The sample holds under 800,000 distinct CDR3 sequences, around 17% seen once. Time point of the sample: newly diagnosed GD, antithyroid drugs for less than 3 months. The TCR library was made from RNA extracted from PBMCs. The same data also contributed to another study, on T cells in Graves' hyperthyroidism and ophthalmopathy.

Material: peripheral blood mononuclear cells (PBMCs), obtained at new diagnosis, from a patient treated with antithyroid drugs. The source of these receptors is a woman aged 25 to 39 with Graves disease.

The CDR3 protein is CASTAVWVGAEAFF. The CDR3 DNA sequence: TGTGCCAGCACCGCGGTTTGGGTTGGAGCTGAAGCTTTCTTT. The chain couples TRBV2 to TRBJ1-1; D is uncertain. Germline CDR1 SNHLY, CDR2 FYNNEI. Trimming took off 7 bases at V and 6 bases at J, with 18 bases between the two ends. There are 14 residues in the CDR3.

This clonotype has a count of ten or more. Mismatch with germline at one junction end may stem from a read error. V gene TRBV5-1 combines with J gene TRBJ2-7; D remains unclear. Per germline, CDR1 SGHRS and CDR2 YFSETQ. The CDR3 consists of 15 residues. This chain's CDR3 is CASSPVSSSSYEQYF. CDR3 nucleotides: TGTGCCAGCTCACCGGTCAGCTCGAGCTCCTACGAGCAGTACTTC.

This clonotype was observed many times. V and J are TRBV6-1 and TRBJ2-1; 8 bases agree with TRBD2. V dropped 7 bases and J dropped 0; count of bases not matched to a gene: 2. This CDR3 is 14 amino acids long. Germline values: CDR1 MNHNS, CDR2 SASEGT. The CDR3, as DNA: TGTGCCAGCATGACTAGCGCCTCCTACAATGAGCAGTTCTTC. As protein: CASMTSASYNEQFF.

This clonotype was found once. This may arise from a read error, as a much more abundant clone is one base away. The rearrangement links TRBV12-3 or TRBV12-4 to TRBJ2-3, with D possibly matching TRBD1 (5 bases). The CDR3 sequence is 13 residues long. V gave up 11 bases and J gave up 1 base, with 13 bases separating them. CDR3 sequence reads: CAGTRQRTDTQYF. As DNA, the CDR3 is TGTGCCGGCACCAGACAGCGCACAGATACGCAGTATTTT.

In this sample, this clonotype turned up many times. The chain has TRBV12-3 or TRBV12-4 and TRBJ2-2; the D is unclear. The CDR3 totals 12 residues. With 1 base removed from V and 7 bases from J, the gap between germline ends came to 4 bases. CDR3 loop: CASSLGNGELFF. The CDR3, as DNA: TGTGCCAGCAGTTTAGGAAACGGGGAGCTGTTTTTT.